Sequencing of this T cell receptor beta chain was carried out in a study of T cells in Graves' hyperthyroidism and ophthalmopathy. This clonotype has at least ten counts. Its antigen is unknown. Study-wide findings and caveats: The blood repertoire included most of the expanded thyroid clonotypes above 0.001. Classification by a 13 V-J model distinguished ophthalmopathy from stable hyperthyroidism.

This CDR3 has 13 residues. The V gene lost 9 bases and the J gene lost 5 bases, with 17 bases spanning the gap. CDR1 MNHNS and CDR2 SASEGT come from the germline V gene. The study left out patients who had uncontrolled infection, other autoimmune disease, pregnancy or lactation. The source of the PBMCs was more than 9.5 ml of fresh peripheral blood. Template material for amplifying TCR beta CDR3 regions consisted of RNA transcripts. HTBI primers were used for first-round RT-PCR of the TCR CDR3. Via MiXCR, TCRdb re-called the multiplex PCR reads, giving one row per CDR3 protein. Of about 330,000 distinct CDR3 sequences in the sample, roughly an eighth are singletons; the top ten hold roughly 35%.

The source material was blood. The source is a woman in her forties with Graves' ophthalmopathy. The V and J genes are TRBV6-1 and TRBJ2-7; a weak D match, TRBD1 (5 bases). The chain's CDR3 is CASQLTRVHEQYF. The CDR3 coding sequence is TGTGCCAGTCAGCTCACCAGGGTCCACGAGCAGTACTTC.